The rows below give T cell receptor beta chains drawn from one sample of a study of shared clonotypes between healthy human individuals. Clones were sequenced by immunoSEQ multiplex PCR, and TCRdb holds only the in-frame ones, with some missing. The table has roughly 2.6 million clones, just over 90% seen once. The material sequenced was naive CD4+ T cells sorted from blood. These receptors all come from a young man in good health. Each CDR3 is given with its conserved first and last residue. The D gene is left open where the match is weak. Not all rows give a size; the values are once, few, many and, for expanded clones, a class.

CDR3nt,CDR3aa,j_gene,abundance,v_gene,d_gene
TGTGCCAGCAGGACAGGGGGCGAGCGTTCCGGGGAGCTGTTTTTT,CASRTGGERSGELFF,TRBJ2-2,NA,TRBV6-6,TRBD1
TGTGCCAGCTCACCGACCCGAGGGGCGGGGACCTACGAGCAGTACTTC,CASSPTRGAGTYEQYF,TRBJ2-7,NA,TRBV18,NA
TGTGCCAGCAGCGTACAGGGGGCGGTTGGCTACACCTTC,CASSVQGAVGYTF,TRBJ1-2,NA,TRBV6-6,TRBD1
TGTGCCAGCAGTCTGGGGAACGGGCGCTACGAGCAGTACTTC,CASSLGNGRYEQYF,TRBJ2-7,NA,TRBV27,NA
TGTGCCTGGAGCCGGGACAGCGCTTCTATTGGCTACACCTTC,CAWSRDSASIGYTF,TRBJ1-2,NA,TRBV30,TRBD1
TGTGCCAGCAGTGACTGGCAGGGTAGGACCCAGTACTTC,CASSDWQGRTQYF,TRBJ2-5,NA,TRBV6-1,NA
TGCGCCAGCAGCGACGCAGGGGGCCGGGGCGAGCAGTACTTC,CASSDAGGRGEQYF,TRBJ2-7,NA,TRBV5-1,TRBD1
TGTGCCACCAGCAGATTGCCGGAGCCCTGGGAGACCCAGTACTTC,CATSRLPEPWETQYF,TRBJ2-5,NA,TRBV15,NA
TGTGCCAGCAGCCACAGGGCAGGCGAGCAGTTCTTC,CASSHRAGEQFF,TRBJ2-1,NA,TRBV5-8,NA
TGTGCCAGCTCACCGCCGGGACAGGGCTACAATGAGCAGTTCTTC,CASSPPGQGYNEQFF,TRBJ2-1,NA,TRBV18,TRBD1
TGTGCCTGGAGTGGGACTAAAGAAAAACTGTTTTTT,CAWSGTKEKLFF,TRBJ1-4,few,TRBV30,NA
TGTGCCAGCAGTTCGCCCGGGACAGGTGGGGGGGAGCAGTACTTC,CASSSPGTGGGEQYF,TRBJ2-7,NA,TRBV6-5,TRBD1
TGTGCCAGTAGTGATCCCGGGACACACGCCTACGAGCAGTACTTC,CASSDPGTHAYEQYF,TRBJ2-7,NA,TRBV19,NA
TGCGCCAGCAGCTTGGGGGCTAGCGGAATCACAGATACGCAGTATTTT,CASSLGASGITDTQYF,TRBJ2-3,NA,TRBV5-1,TRBD2
TGTGCCATCACCTCGTCGGGGATAAACTCCTACGAGCAGTACTTC,CAITSSGINSYEQYF,TRBJ2-7,once,TRBV10-3,NA